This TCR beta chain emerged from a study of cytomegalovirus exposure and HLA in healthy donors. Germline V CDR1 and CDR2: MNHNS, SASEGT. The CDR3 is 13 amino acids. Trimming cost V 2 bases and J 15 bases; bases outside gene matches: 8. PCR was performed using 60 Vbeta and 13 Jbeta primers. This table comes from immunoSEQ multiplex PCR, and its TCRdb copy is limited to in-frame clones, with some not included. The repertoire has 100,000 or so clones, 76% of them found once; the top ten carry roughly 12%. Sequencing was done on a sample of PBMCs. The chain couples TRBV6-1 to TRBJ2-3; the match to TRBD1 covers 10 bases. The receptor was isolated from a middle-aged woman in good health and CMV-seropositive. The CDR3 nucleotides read TGTGCCAGCAGTGAATTCGGGGACAGGGGTAACTATTTT. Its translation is CASSEFGDRGNYF.